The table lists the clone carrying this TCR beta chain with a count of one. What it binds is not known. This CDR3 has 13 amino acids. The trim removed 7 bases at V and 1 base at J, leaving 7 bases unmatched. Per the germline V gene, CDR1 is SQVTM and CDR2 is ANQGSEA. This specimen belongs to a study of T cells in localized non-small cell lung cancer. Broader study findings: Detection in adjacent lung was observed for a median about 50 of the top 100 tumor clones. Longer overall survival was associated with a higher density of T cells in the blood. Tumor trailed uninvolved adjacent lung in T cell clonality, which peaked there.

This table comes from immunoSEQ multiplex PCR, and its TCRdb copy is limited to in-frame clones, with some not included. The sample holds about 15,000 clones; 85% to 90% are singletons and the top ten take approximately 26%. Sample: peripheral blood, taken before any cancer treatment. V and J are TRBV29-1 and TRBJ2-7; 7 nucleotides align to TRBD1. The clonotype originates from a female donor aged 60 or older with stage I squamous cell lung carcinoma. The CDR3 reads CSAARDSSYEQYF. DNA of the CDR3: TGCAGCGCTGCGAGGGACAGTTCCTACGAGCAGTACTTC.